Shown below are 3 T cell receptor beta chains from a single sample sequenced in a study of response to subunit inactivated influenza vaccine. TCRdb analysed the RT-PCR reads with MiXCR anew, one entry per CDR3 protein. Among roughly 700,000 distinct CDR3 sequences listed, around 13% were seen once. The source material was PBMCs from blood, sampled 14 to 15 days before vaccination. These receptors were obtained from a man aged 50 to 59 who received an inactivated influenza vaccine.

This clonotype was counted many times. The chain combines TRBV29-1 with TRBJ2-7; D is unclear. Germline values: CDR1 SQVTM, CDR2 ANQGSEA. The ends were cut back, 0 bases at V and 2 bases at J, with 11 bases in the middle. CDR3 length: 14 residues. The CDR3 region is CSVEDRDGTYEQYF. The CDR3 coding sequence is TGCAGCGTTGAAGATCGTGACGGTACCTACGAGCAGTACTTC.

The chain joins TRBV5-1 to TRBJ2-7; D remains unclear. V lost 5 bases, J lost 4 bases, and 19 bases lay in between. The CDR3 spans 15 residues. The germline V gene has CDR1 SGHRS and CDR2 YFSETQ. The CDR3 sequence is CASSLPDGLQYEQYF. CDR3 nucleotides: TGCGCCAGCAGTCTCCCGGACGGCCTCCAGTACGAGCAGTACTTC.

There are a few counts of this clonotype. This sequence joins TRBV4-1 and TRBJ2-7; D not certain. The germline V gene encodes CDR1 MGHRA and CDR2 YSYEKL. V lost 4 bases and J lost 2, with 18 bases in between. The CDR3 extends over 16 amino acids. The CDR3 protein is CASSLRDPLITYEQYF. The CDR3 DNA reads TGCGCCAGCAGCCTGAGAGATCCCCTTATCACCTACGAGCAGTACTTC.